These 21 T cell receptor beta chains originate from one sample sequenced in a study of post-analysis software for immune sequencing data. General study points: Patients had higher frequencies than controls of five or six TRBV segments, including TRBV5-6, TRBV5-1 and TRBV20-1.

TCR beta cDNA libraries included unique molecular identifiers. From the PCR reads, TCRdb called clonotypes with MiXCR, one entry per CDR3 protein. The repertoire consists of hundreds of thousands of distinct CDR3 sequences, with about 27% occurring once and the leading ten covering about 0.5%. The antigens of these receptors remain unknown. Specimen: blood. These TCRs come from a girl aged 5 to 17 with multiple sclerosis.

The chain joins TRBV5-6 to TRBJ2-4, with D perhaps TRBD2 (6 bases). The V gene's germline CDR1 is SGHDT and CDR2 YYEEEE. Trimming cost V 0 bases and J 10 bases, with 14 bases left between them. The CDR3 loop spans 14 amino acids. The CDR3 bases are TGTGCCAGCAGCTTGGCCCAGGGAGGCCTAATTCAGTACTTC. Residues: CASSLAQGGLIQYF.

This chain links TRBV7-9 with TRBJ2-7; 8 bases line up with TRBD1. This CDR3 is 15 amino acids long. Germline V gene data show CDR1 as SEHNR and CDR2 as FQNEAQ (reference sequence). J was trimmed by 0 bases and V by 5 bases; bases with no gene match: 6. Here the CDR3 reads CASSPPGQDSYEQYF. The CDR3 nucleotides are TGTGCCAGCAGCCCTCCGGGACAGGACTCCTACGAGCAGTACTTC.

The chain has TRBV24-1 and TRBJ2-2; D gene ambiguous. V was pared by 5 bases and J by 6 bases, with 9 bases between. This CDR3 comprises 13 residues. The V gene's germline CDR1 is KGHDR and CDR2 SFDVKD. CDR3 DNA sequence: TGTGCCACCAGTGGGGCAGCCCCCGGGGAGCTGTTTTTT. This translates into CATSGAAPGELFF.

This clonotype was recorded a few times. The chain links TRBV7-9 to TRBJ2-3; D not resolved. The germline gives CDR1 SEHNR, CDR2 FQNEAQ (reference sequence). The CDR3 is made up of 12 amino acids. Deletions cut 5 bases from V and 6 bases from J, with 9 bases between. The DNA for the CDR3 is TGTGCCAGCAGCCAGTTAGTGGATACGCAGTATTTT. This sequence encodes CASSQLVDTQYF. The full variable domain, completed using reference TRBV7-9 and TRBJ2-3, is DTGVSQNPRHKITKRGQNVTFRCDPISEHNRLYWYRQTLGQGPEFLTYFQNEAQLEKSRLLSDRFSAERPKGSFSTLEIQRTEQGDSAMYLCASSQLVDTQYFGPGTRLTVL.

This clonotype was counted between two and nine times. The CDR3 region is CASSPVLRETQYF. In nucleotides, the CDR3 is TGCGCCAGCAGCCCCGTCCTTCGGGAGACCCAGTACTTC. V usage is TRBV4-1 and J usage is TRBJ2-5; D uncertain. Between the trimmed V and J ends, which lost 4 bases and 5 bases, there was a span of 11 bases. CDR1 and CDR2 from the germline V gene are MGHRA and YSYEKL. The CDR3 contains 13 residues.

The J gene is TRBJ1-2, the V gene TRBV7-2; D is possibly TRBD1 (5 bases). Deletions cut 7 bases from V and 4 bases from J, with 13 bases between. Germline-derived CDR1 and CDR2 are SGHTA and FQGNSA. The CDR3 consists of 13 residues. The CDR3 DNA sequence: TGTGCCAGCACCCCACAGGATATCTATGGCTACACCTTC. It codes for CASTPQDIYGYTF. The complete variable domain, with remaining parts taken from reference TRBV7-2 and TRBJ1-2, reads GAGVSQSPSNKVTEKGKDVELRCDPISGHTALYWYRQSLGQGLEFLIYFQGNSAPDKSGLPSDRFSAERTGGSVSTLTIQRTQQEDSAVYLCASTPQDIYGYTFGSGTRLTVV.

This clonotype was seen at least ten times. This chain links TRBV29-1 with TRBJ2-7; TRBD1 agrees at 7 bases. Germline-derived CDR1 and CDR2 are SQVTM and ANQGSEA. The CDR3 consists of 13 residues. The ends lost 7 bases at V and 3 bases at J; junction bases unmatched: 9. Written as DNA, the CDR3 is TGCAGCGCCCGGGACAGCGCCTTCTACGAGCAGTACTTC. Its translation: CSARDSAFYEQYF.

The rearrangement links TRBV7-9 to TRBJ2-7; D could derive from TRBD1 or TRBD2 (6 bases each). V shed 0 bases and J shed 2 bases, with 11 bases lying between them. Germline CDR1 SEHNR, CDR2 FQNEAQ (reference sequence). The CDR3 loop spans 15 amino acids. DNA for the CDR3: TGTGCCAGCAGCTTAGCGCCCGGGGGCCCCTACGAGCAGTACTTC. Translating it yields CASSLAPGGPYEQYF.

A word on this clonotype: One base away lies a much larger clone, so this may be a sequencing read error. Here the CDR3 DNA reads TGTGCCAGCAGTTACTCGCGAACAGGGGGATACGGGCAGTACTTC. It yields the protein CASSYSRTGGYGQYF. The chain recombines TRBV6-5 with TRBJ2-4, with 8 bases aligning to TRBD1. After removal of 0 bases from V and 13 bases from J, the junction contained 11 bases not matched to a gene. Germline values: CDR1 MNHEY, CDR2 SVGAGI. This CDR3 contains 15 residues.

V is TRBV2 and J is TRBJ2-7; 7 bases agree with TRBD2. The CDR3 contains 13 residues. Trimming cost V 0 bases and J 7 bases; bases outside gene matches: 3. CDR1 is SNHLY, CDR2 FYNNEI, per germline. The CDR3 bases are TGTGCCAGCAGTGAAGCGCGGGGGTGGGAGCAGTACTTC. It codes for CASSEARGWEQYF.

The rearrangement joins TRBV4-3 to TRBJ2-4, with D maybe TRBD2 (6 bases). CDR3 length: 15 residues. From germline, CDR1 is LGHNA and CDR2 YSLEER. The germline V and J ends were trimmed by 4 bases and 9 bases, with 19 bases remaining between them. This chain's CDR3 is CASSPSGGRRSIQYF. The CDR3 nucleotides read TGCGCCAGCAGCCCAAGCGGAGGGAGAAGAAGCATTCAGTACTTC.

Remarks on this clonotype: A much larger clone differs by one base, so this may be a read error. This chain connects TRBV7-2 to TRBJ2-5, with 7 bases fitting TRBD1. Per germline, CDR1 SGHTA and CDR2 FQGNSA. This CDR3 region has 11 residues. CDR3 protein: CANSLDRLMYF. In nucleotides, the CDR3 is TGTGCCAACAGCTTGGACAGGCTCATGTACTTC.

This chain joins TRBV11-2 and TRBJ1-1; D gene uncertain. Germline V lookup: CDR1 SGHAT, CDR2 FQNNGV. Trimming cost V 3 bases and J 5 bases, with 16 bases left between them. The CDR3 sequence is 15 residues long. CDR3 DNA sequence: TGTGCCAGCAGCTTTGAAATGGGGAGCGGGACTGAAGCTTTCTTT. This gives the protein CASSFEMGSGTEAFF.

The chain employs TRBV5-1 and TRBJ2-5; D uncertain. The CDR3 runs 12 residues. V was trimmed by 0 bases and J by 7 bases, leaving 7 bases between them. In germline, CDR1 is SGHRS, CDR2 YFSETQ. Here the CDR3 reads CASSLELGTQYF. The CDR3 bases are TGCGCCAGCAGCTTGGAACTTGGGACCCAGTACTTC.

This clonotype has a handful of counts. V usage is TRBV7-2 and J usage is TRBJ2-3, with TRBD2 matching over 12 bases. Trimming at V came to 5 bases and at J to 2 bases, leaving 11 bases not matched to a gene. In germline, CDR1 is SGHTA, CDR2 FQGNSA. The CDR3 is 18 residues long. The CDR3 sequence: CASSQRSLAGGITDTQYF. As DNA, the CDR3 is TGTGCCAGCAGCCAACGGTCGCTAGCGGGGGGGATCACAGATACGCAGTATTTT.

The chain links TRBV7-2 to TRBJ1-4; 7 bases are shared with TRBD1. Germline CDR1 reads SGHTA; CDR2 reads FQGNSA. With 4 bases clipped from V and 6 bases from J, the junction kept 8 bases outside the gene matches. This CDR3 has 15 residues. The CDR3 region has the DNA TGTGCCAGCAGCTATAGGGGGCGAGGGGATGAAAAACTGTTTTTT. It codes for CASSYRGRGDEKLFF.

This clonotype was counted between two and nine times. The chain recombines TRBV20-1 with TRBJ2-1, with 13 bases matching TRBD2. The CDR3 length is 17 residues. Germline-derived CDR1 and CDR2 are DFQATT and SNEGSKA (reference sequence). V lost 6 bases to trimming and J lost 0 bases; unmatched junction nucleotides: 8. In DNA, the CDR3 is TGCAGTGCCGCGGGACTAGCGGGACACAGCTCCTACAATGAGCAGTTCTTC. Translated, it gives CSAAGLAGHSSYNEQFF.

In its sample, this clonotype was seen many times. The gene calls are TRBV29-1 and TRBJ2-5, with D possibly TRBD1 on 6 matching bases. Germline V gives CDR1 SQVTM, CDR2 ANQGSEA. The CDR3 is made up of 13 amino acids. V was shortened by 1 base and J by 4 bases, with 10 bases between the two germline ends. The DNA of the CDR3 is TGCAGCGTTGAAGCCGCACAGGGAGAGACCCAGTACTTC. Protein sequence: CSVEAAQGETQYF. Looking up the rest from reference TRBV29-1 and TRBJ2-5 gives the full variable domain: SAVISQKPSRDICQRGTSLTIQCQVDSQVTMMFWYRQQPGQSLTLIATANQGSEATYESGFVIDKFPISRPNLTFSTLTVSNMSPEDSSIYLCSVEAAQGETQYFGPGTRLLVL.

The chain combines TRBV20-1 with TRBJ1-5, with D hard to call. The CDR3 extends over 14 amino acids. Germline CDR1 reads DFQATT; CDR2 reads SNEGSKA (reference sequence). The V and J ends lost 6 bases and 4 bases respectively, with 16 bases between them. CDR3 DNA sequence: TGCAGTGCCTCCGGTGAGGGCCAAAATCAGCCCCAGCATTTT. It translates to CSASGEGQNQPQHF.

This clonotype occurred a few times. The CDR3 protein is CAISDLSGLSEAFF. The DNA of the CDR3 is TGTGCCATCAGTGACCTCTCGGGGCTCTCAGAAGCTTTCTTT. The rearrangement joins TRBV10-3 to TRBJ1-1; weak D call: TRBD1 (5 bases). Germline CDR1 ENHRY, CDR2 SYGVKD. CDR3 length equals 14 residues. Between the trimmed V and J ends, which lost 3 bases and 8 bases, there was a span of 16 bases.

CDR3 region: CATSREATAVNEKLFF. The CDR3 DNA follows: TGTGCCACCAGCAGAGAGGCGACGGCCGTTAATGAAAAACTGTTTTTT. This rearrangement joins TRBV15 to TRBJ1-4; D not certain. With 0 bases removed from V and 4 bases from J, the gap between germline ends came to 12 bases. The CDR3 runs to 16 residues. Looked up from germline, CDR1 is LNHNV and CDR2 is YYDKDF (reference sequence).